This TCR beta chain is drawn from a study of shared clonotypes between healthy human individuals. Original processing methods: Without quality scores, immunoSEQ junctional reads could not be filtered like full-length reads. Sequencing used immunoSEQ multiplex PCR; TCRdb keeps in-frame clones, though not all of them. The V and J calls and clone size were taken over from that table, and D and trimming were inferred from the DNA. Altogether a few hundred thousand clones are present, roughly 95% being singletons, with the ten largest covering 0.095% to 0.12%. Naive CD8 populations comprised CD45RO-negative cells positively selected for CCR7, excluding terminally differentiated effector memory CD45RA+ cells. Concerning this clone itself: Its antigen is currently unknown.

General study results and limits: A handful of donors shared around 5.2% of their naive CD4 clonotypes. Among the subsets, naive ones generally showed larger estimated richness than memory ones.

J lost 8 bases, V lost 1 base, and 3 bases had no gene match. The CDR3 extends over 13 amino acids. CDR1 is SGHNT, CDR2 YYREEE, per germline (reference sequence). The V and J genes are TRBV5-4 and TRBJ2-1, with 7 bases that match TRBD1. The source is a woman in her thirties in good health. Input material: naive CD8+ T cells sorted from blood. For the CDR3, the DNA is TGTGCCAGCAGCTTGCGCCAGGGGGATGAGCAGTTCTTC. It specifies CASSLRQGDEQFF.